This T cell receptor (beta chain) was sequenced during a study of blood T cells in healthy people across ages. From germline, CDR1 is MGHRA and CDR2 YSYEKL. The CDR3 runs 15 residues. V gave up 0 bases and J gave up 7 bases; unmatched junction bases: 3. Using a J-beta primer mix together with a sample-barcoded 5' primer, a second PCR was run for 7 to 11 cycles. The template-switch adaptor was a 5' adaptor with 12 random nucleotides. It tagged each cDNA molecule. TCRdb reprocessed the 5' RACE reads via MiXCR and lists one record per CDR3 protein. The table shows fewer than 2 million distinct CDR3 sequences, with roughly two fifths occurring only once.

The rearrangement joins TRBV4-1 to TRBJ2-1, with TRBD2 matching over 10 bases. Sequences were obtained from blood. The TCR originated in a human donor in good health. The CDR3 nucleotides are TGCGCCAGCAGCCAAGAACGGACTAGCGGTAATGAGCAGTTCTTC. It is translated as CASSQERTSGNEQFF.